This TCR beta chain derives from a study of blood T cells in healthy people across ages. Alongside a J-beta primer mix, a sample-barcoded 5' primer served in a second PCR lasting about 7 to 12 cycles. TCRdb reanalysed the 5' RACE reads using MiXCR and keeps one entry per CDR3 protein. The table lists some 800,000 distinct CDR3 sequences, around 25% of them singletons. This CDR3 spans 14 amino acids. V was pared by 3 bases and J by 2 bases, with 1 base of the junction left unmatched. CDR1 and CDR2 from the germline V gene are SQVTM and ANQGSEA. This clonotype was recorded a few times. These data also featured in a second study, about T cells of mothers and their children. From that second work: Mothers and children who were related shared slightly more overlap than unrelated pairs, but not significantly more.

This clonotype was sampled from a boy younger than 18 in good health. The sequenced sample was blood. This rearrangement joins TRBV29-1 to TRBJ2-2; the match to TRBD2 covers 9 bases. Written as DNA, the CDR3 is TGCAGCGTTGAGACTAGCGGCAACACCGGGGAGCTGTTTTTT. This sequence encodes CSVETSGNTGELFF.